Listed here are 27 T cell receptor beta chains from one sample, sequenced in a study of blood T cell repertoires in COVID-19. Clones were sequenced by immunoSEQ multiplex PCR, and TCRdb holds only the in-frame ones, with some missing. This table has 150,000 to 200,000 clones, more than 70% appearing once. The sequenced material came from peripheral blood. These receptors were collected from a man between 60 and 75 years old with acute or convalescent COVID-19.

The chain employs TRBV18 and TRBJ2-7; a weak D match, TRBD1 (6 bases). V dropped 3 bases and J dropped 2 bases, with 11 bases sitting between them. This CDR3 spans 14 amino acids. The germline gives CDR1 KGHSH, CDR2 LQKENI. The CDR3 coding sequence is TGTGCCAGCTCACCCCAAGAGGGGGCCTACGAGCAGTACTTC. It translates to CASSPQEGAYEQYF.

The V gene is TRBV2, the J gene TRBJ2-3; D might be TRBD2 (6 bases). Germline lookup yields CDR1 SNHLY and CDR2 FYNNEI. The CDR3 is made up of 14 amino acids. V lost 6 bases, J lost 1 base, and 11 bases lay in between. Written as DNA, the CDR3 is TGTGCCAGCAGGAGGGACTTGGGCACAGATACGCAGTATTTT. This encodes CASRRDLGTDTQYF.

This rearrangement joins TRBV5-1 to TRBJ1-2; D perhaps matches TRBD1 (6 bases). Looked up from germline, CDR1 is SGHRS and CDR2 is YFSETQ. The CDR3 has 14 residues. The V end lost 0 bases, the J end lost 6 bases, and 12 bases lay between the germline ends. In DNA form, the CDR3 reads TGCGCCAGCAGCTTGGCGGGGGGCAATAATGGCTACACCTTC. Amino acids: CASSLAGGNNGYTF.

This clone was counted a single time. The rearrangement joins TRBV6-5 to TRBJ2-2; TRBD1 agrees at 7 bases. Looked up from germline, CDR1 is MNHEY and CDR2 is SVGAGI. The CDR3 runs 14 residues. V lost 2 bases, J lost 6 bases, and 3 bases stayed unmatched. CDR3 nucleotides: TGTGCCAGCAGTTACAGGGGGCAGTCCGGGGAGCTGTTTTTT. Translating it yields CASSYRGQSGELFF.

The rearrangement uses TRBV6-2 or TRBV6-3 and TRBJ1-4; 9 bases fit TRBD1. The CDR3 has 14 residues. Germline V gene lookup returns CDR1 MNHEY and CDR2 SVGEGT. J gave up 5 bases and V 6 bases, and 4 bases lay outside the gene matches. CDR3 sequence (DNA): TGTGCCAGCAGCACCGGACAGGGGAATGAAAAACTGTTTTTT. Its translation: CASSTGQGNEKLFF.

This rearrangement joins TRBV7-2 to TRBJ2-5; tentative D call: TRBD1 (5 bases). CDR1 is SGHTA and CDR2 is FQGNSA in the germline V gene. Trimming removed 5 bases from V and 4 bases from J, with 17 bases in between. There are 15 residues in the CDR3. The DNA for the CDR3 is TGTGCCAGCAGCCTAGACGGGTTAAGGGGAGAGACCCAGTACTTC. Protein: CASSLDGLRGETQYF.

Here the CDR3 DNA reads TGTGCCAGCAGCTCCCCCTCGACTAGCATAGTGACCCAGTACTTC. This translates into CASSSPSTSIVTQYF. This sequence joins TRBV11-2 and TRBJ2-5, with 7 nucleotides matching TRBD2. The junction had 12 bases not matched to a gene; V was cut back by 4 bases and J by 7 bases. Germline V gives CDR1 SGHAT, CDR2 FQNNGV. This CDR3 contains 15 residues.

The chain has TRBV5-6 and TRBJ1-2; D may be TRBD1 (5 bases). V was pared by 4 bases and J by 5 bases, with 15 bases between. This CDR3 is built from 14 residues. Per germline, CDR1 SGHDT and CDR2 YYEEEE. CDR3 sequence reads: CASSTGGTPYGYTF. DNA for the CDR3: TGTGCCAGCAGCACCGGAGGGACCCCTTATGGCTACACCTTC.

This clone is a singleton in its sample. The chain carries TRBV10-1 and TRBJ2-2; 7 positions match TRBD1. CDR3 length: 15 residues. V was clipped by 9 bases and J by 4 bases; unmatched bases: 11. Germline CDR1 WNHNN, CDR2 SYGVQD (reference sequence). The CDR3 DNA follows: TGCGCCAGTACACCAGGGGGAACGGGCACCGGGGAGCTGTTTTTT. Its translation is CASTPGGTGTGELFF.

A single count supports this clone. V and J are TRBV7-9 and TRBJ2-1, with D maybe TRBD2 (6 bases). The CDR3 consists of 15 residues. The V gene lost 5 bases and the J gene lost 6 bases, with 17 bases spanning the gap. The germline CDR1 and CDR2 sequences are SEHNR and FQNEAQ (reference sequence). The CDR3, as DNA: TGTGCCAGCAGCCTGTTGGGGGGAGTAATCAATGAGCAGTTCTTC. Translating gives CASSLLGGVINEQFF.

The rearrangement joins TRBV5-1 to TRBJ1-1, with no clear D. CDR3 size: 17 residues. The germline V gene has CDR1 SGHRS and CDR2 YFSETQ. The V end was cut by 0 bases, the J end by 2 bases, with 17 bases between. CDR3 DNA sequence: TGCGCCAGCAGCTTGGTACTCCTCCGGAGGGTAAACACTGAAGCTTTCTTT. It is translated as CASSLVLLRRVNTEAFF.

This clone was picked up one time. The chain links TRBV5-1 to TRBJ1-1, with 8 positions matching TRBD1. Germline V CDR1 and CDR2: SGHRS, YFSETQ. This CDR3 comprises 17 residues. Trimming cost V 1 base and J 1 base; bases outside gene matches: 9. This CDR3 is CASSLMFVDRGNTEAFF. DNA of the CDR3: TGCGCCAGCAGCTTGATGTTCGTAGACAGGGGGAACACTGAAGCTTTCTTT. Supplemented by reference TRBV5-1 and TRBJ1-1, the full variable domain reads KAGVTQTPRYLIKTRGQQVTLSCSPISGHRSVSWYQQTPGQGLQFLFEYFSETQRNKGNFPGRFSGRQFSNSRSEMNVSTLELGDSALYLCASSLMFVDRGNTEAFFGQGTRLTVV.

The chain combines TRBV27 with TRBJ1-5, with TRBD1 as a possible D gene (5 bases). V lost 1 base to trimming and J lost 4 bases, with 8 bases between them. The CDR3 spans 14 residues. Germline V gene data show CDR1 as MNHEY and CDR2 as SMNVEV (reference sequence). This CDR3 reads CASSLFGGNQPQHF. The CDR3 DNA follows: TGTGCCAGCAGTTTATTTGGGGGGAATCAGCCCCAGCATTTT.

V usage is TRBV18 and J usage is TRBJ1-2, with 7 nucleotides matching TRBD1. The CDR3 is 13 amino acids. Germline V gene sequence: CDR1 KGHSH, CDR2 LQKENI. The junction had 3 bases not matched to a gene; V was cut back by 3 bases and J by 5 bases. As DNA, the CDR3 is TGTGCCAGCTCACCTACAGGGGAGTATGGCTACACCTTC. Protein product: CASSPTGEYGYTF.

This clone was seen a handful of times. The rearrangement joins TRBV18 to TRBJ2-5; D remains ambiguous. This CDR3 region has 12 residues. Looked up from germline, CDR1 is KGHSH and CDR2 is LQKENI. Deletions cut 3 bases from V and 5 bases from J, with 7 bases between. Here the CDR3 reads CASSPTRETQYF. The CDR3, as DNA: TGTGCCAGCTCACCCACGAGGGAGACCCAGTACTTC.

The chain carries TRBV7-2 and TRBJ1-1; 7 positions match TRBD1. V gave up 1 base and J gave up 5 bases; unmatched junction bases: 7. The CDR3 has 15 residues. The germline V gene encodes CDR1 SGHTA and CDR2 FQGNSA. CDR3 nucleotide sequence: TGTGCCAGCAGCTTAGGGAGGGCAGGGGGGACTGAAGCTTTCTTT. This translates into CASSLGRAGGTEAFF.

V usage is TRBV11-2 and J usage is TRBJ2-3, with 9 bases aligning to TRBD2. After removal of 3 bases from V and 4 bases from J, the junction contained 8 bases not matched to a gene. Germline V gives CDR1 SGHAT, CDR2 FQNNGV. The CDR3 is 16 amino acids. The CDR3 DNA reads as TGTGCCAGCAGCTTGACGGGCGGGGGGGCCGCAGATACGCAGTATTTT. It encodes CASSLTGGGAADTQYF. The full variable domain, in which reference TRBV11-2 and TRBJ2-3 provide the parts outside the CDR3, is EAGVAQSPRYKIIEKRQSVAFWCNPISGHATLYWYQQILGQGPKLLIQFQNNGVVDDSQLPKDRFSAERLKGVDSTLKIQPAKLEDSAVYLCASSLTGGGAADTQYFGPGTRLTVL.

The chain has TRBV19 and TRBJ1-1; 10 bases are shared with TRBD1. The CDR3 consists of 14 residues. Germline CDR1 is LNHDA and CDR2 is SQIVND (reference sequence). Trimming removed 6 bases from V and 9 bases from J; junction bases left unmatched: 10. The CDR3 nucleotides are TGTGCCAGTAGCACAGACAGGGGGCAAGGGAAAGCTTTCTTT. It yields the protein CASSTDRGQGKAFF.

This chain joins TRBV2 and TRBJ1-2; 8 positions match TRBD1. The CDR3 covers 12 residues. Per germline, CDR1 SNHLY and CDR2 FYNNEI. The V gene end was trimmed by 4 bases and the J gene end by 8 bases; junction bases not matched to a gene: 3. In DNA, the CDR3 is TGTGCCAGCAGTGTCAGGGGGCAAGGCTACACCTTC. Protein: CASSVRGQGYTF.

CDR3 sequence reads: CASSLEGNNYGYTF. The CDR3 nucleotides read TGTGCCAGCAGCTTGGAGGGAAACAACTATGGCTACACCTTC. The chain uses TRBV7-9 and TRBJ1-2; D is ambiguous. Germline loops: CDR1 SEHNR, CDR2 FQNEAQ (reference sequence). Between the trimmed V and J ends, which lost 3 bases and 2 bases, there was a span of 10 bases. CDR3 length equals 14 residues.

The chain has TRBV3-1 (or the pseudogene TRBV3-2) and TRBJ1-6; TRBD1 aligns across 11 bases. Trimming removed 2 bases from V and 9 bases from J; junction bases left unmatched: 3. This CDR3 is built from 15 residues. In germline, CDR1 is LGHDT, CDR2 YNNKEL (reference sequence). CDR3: CASSQIGQGASPLHF. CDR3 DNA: TGTGCCAGCAGCCAAATTGGACAGGGGGCTTCACCCCTCCACTTT.

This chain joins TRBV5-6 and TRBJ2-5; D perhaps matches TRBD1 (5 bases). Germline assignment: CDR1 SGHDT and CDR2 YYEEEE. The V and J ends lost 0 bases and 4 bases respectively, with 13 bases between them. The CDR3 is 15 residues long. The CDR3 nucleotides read TGTGCCAGCAGCTTGGATGCCAGGGTAGGAGAGACCCAGTACTTC. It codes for CASSLDARVGETQYF. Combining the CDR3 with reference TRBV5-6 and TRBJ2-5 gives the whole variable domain DAGVTQSPTHLIKTRGQQVTLRCSPKSGHDTVSWYQQALGQGPQFIFQYYEEEERQRGNFPDRFSGHQFPNYSSELNVNALLLGDSALYLCASSLDARVGETQYFGPGTRLLVL.

In DNA, the CDR3 is TGTGCCAGCAGACCGATCGGGGGCTCTGGAAACACCATATATTTT. Protein: CASRPIGGSGNTIYF. The chain employs TRBV5-6 and TRBJ1-3; perhaps TRBD1 as D (5 bases). The CDR3 contains 15 residues. In germline, CDR1 is SGHDT, CDR2 YYEEEE. Trimming left V 5 bases short and J 0 bases short, with 12 bases between.

The CDR3 loop is CASSLGGPNTGELFF. The CDR3 DNA follows: TGTGCCAGCAGTCTAGGGGGCCCGAACACCGGGGAGCTGTTTTTT. The chain recombines TRBV6-2 or TRBV6-3 with TRBJ2-2; TRBD1 matches at 7 bases. The CDR3 runs to 15 residues. Per the germline V gene, CDR1 is MNHEY and CDR2 is SVGEGT. V was pared by 5 bases and J by 0 bases, with 3 bases of the junction left unmatched.

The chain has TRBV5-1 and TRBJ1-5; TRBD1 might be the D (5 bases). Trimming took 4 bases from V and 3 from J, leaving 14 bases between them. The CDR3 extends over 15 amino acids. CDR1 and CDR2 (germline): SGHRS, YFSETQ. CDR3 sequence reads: CASSPDTGNNQPQHF. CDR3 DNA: TGCGCCAGCAGCCCCGATACAGGAAACAATCAGCCCCAGCATTTT.

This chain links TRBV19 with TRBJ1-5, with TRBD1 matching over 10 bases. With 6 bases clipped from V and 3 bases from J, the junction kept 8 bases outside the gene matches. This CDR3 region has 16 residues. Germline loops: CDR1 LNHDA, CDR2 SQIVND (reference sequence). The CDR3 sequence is CASRGRDRGFNQPQHF. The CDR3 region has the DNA TGTGCCAGTAGGGGTCGGGACAGGGGTTTCAATCAGCCCCAGCATTTT.

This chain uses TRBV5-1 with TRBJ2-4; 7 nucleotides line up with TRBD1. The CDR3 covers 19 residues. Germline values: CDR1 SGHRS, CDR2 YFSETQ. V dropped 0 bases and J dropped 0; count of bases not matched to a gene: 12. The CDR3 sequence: CASSLAGRGFLVAKNIQYF. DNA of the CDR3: TGCGCCAGCAGCTTGGCTGGCAGGGGGTTTTTGGTAGCCAAAAACATTCAGTACTTC.